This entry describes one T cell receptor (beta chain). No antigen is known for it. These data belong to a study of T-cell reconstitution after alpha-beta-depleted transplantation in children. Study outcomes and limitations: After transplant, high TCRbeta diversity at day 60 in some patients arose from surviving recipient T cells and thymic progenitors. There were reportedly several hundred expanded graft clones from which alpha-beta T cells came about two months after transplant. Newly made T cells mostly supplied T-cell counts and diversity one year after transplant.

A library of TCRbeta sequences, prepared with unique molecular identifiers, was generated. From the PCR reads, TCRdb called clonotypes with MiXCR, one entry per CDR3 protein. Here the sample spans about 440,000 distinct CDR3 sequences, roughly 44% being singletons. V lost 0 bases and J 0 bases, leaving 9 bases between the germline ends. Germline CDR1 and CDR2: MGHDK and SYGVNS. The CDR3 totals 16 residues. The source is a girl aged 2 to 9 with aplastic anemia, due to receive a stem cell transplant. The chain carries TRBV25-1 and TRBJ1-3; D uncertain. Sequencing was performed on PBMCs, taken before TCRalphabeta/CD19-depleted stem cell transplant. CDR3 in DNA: TGTGCCAGCAGTGAATACCGGCTGAGCTCTGGAAACACCATATATTTT. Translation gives CASSEYRLSSGNTIYF.